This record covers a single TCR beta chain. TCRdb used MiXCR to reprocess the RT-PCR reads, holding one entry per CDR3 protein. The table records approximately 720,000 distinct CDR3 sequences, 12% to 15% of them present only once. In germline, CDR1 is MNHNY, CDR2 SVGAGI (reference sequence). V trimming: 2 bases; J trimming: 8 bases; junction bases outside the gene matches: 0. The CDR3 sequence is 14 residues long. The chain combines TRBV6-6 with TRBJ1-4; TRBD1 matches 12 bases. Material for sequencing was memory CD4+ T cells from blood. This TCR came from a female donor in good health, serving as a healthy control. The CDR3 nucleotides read TGTGCCAGCAGTTACGGGACAGGGGGCGAAAAACTGTTTTTT. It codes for CASSYGTGGEKLFF.